Following are 7 T cell receptor beta chains from one sample sequenced in a study of response to subunit inactivated influenza vaccine. MiXCR, applied by TCRdb to the RT-PCR reads, yields one record per CDR3 protein. Of about 540,000 distinct CDR3 sequences in the sample, around 21% were seen once. Another study also made use of these data, one on T cells expressing NK-cell markers. This second report adds: 5'RACE template switching built TCR beta cDNA with unique molecular identifiers.

The input for sequencing was CD4+ T cells sorted from PBMCs, taken approximately 12 days after vaccination. Receptors originate from a man aged 50-59 years who received an inactivated influenza vaccine.

V usage is TRBV4-3 and J usage is TRBJ1-6; D unresolved. V shed 0 bases and J shed 7 bases, with 10 bases lying between them. The germline gives CDR1 LGHNA, CDR2 YSLEER. This CDR3 has 15 amino acids. CDR3 loop: CASSQDRTLNSPLHF. The DNA of the CDR3 is TGCGCCAGCAGCCAAGACCGGACTCTCAATTCACCCCTCCACTTT.

At least ten counts were recorded for this clonotype. At one boundary the junction diverges from the germline segment, which might be a read error. CDR3 in DNA: TGTGCCAGCAGTTTAGGGGGGGACACCGGGGAGCTGTTTTTT. It yields the protein CASSLGGDTGELFF. The V call is TRBV5-1, the J call TRBJ2-2, with D maybe TRBD2 (7 bases). There are 14 residues in the CDR3. The germline V gene encodes CDR1 SGHRS and CDR2 YFSETQ.

The rearrangement uses TRBV12-3 or TRBV12-4 and TRBJ1-6; a weak D match, TRBD1 (5 bases). The ends were cut back, 3 bases at V and 8 bases at J, with 8 bases in the middle. This CDR3 is 13 amino acids long. CDR3 amino acids: CASSFPGDSPLHF. DNA of the CDR3: TGTGCCAGCAGTTTCCCGGGGGATTCACCCCTCCACTTT.

This chain links TRBV10-3 with TRBJ2-5, with D possibly being TRBD1 or TRBD2 (5 bases each). CDR3 length: 13 amino acids. Germline V gene data show CDR1 as ENHRY and CDR2 as SYGVKD. V shed 5 bases and J shed 1 base, with 8 bases lying between them. The CDR3 reads CAISTGTQETQYF. For the CDR3, the DNA is TGTGCCATCAGTACCGGGACCCAAGAGACCCAGTACTTC.

The J gene is TRBJ2-7, the V gene TRBV24-1; 7 positions agree with TRBD2. From germline, CDR1 is KGHDR and CDR2 SFDVKD. The CDR3 is 15 amino acids. V dropped 8 bases and J dropped 2; count of bases not matched to a gene: 11. The CDR3 DNA follows: TGTGCCACCACCTCCGACGGGGGGAAGGCCTACGAGCAGTACTTC. It yields the protein CATTSDGGKAYEQYF.

The chain links TRBV10-3 to TRBJ2-7; 7 nucleotides agree with TRBD2. The CDR3 sequence is 15 residues long. Germline trimming cut 0 bases from V and 5 bases from J; bases unmatched to any gene: 7. Germline CDR1 ENHRY, CDR2 SYGVKD. The CDR3 reads CAISESLAGGNEQYF. The CDR3 DNA reads as TGTGCCATCAGTGAGTCTTTAGCGGGTGGAAACGAGCAGTACTTC.

This clonotype was counted many times. The chain couples TRBV6-1 to TRBJ2-1, with 12 bases lining up with TRBD1. The CDR3 consists of 14 residues. Germline loops: CDR1 MNHNS, CDR2 SASEGT. After removal of 8 bases from V and 8 bases from J, the junction contained 7 bases not matched to a gene. The CDR3 sequence is CASRGQGASHEQFF. The CDR3 bases are TGTGCCAGCCGGGGACAGGGGGCATCCCATGAGCAGTTCTTC.